These 3 T cell receptor beta chains originate from one sample sequenced in a study of blood T cell repertoires in COVID-19. Assay: immunoSEQ multiplex PCR; the TCRdb copy retains only in-frame clones and omits some. The repertoire holds over 350,000 clones, with 91% as singletons. The sequencing sample was made of PBMCs or T cells enriched from blood (not recorded which). These TCRs come from a middle-aged woman who had been exposed to COVID-19.

This clone was seen a handful of times. The chain combines TRBV15 with TRBJ2-6, with D tentatively TRBD1 (5 bases). Trimming took 3 bases from V and 4 from J, leaving 10 bases between them. Looked up from germline, CDR1 is LNHNV and CDR2 is YYDKDF (reference sequence). CDR3 length: 15 amino acids. This chain's CDR3 is CATSRSGYGANVLTF. The DNA for the CDR3 is TGTGCCACCAGCAGGTCAGGGTACGGGGCCAACGTCCTGACTTTC.

The chain joins TRBV5-4 to TRBJ2-1, with D possibly TRBD2 on 5 matching bases. With 4 bases removed from V and 4 bases from J, the gap between germline ends came to 9 bases. From germline, CDR1 is SGHNT and CDR2 YYREEE (reference sequence). The CDR3 has 13 amino acids. The CDR3 nucleotides are TGTGCCAGCAGCCTCGGACTTTACAATGAGCAGTTCTTC. Its protein product is CASSLGLYNEQFF.

The CDR3 nucleotides are TGTGCCAGTACCGGGACAGGGGATCTCAGGCAGCCCCAGCATTTT. It codes for CASTGTGDLRQPQHF. The V and J genes are TRBV2 and TRBJ1-5, with 10 bases aligning to TRBD1. The CDR3 has 15 amino acids. V shed 9 bases and J 7 bases; nucleotides not matched to a gene: 12. Germline CDR1 and CDR2: SNHLY and FYNNEI.